What follows are 21 T cell receptor beta chains derived from one specimen sequenced in a study of T cells in Graves' hyperthyroidism and ophthalmopathy. RNA transcripts were the template for amplifying TCR beta CDR3 regions. The HTBI primer set served for first-round RT-PCR of the TCR CDR3. TCRdb used MiXCR to reprocess the multiplex PCR reads, holding one entry per CDR3 protein. This table has about 600,000 distinct CDR3 sequences, more than 15% appearing once. Sequences were obtained from blood. All receptors derive from a woman aged 40 to 50 with Graves' ophthalmopathy.

This clonotype was counted at least ten times. The V call is TRBV7-2, the J call TRBJ2-5, with TRBD1 matching 8 bases. This CDR3 region has 16 residues. V trimming: 4 bases; J trimming: 8 bases; junction bases outside the gene matches: 15. CDR1 and CDR2 from the germline V gene are SGHTA and FQGNSA. The CDR3 protein is CASSSPPGLQGGTQYF. CDR3 nucleotides: TGTGCCAGCAGCTCCCCACCGGGTCTACAGGGGGGCACCCAGTACTTC.

This clonotype showed up just a few times. This CDR3 reads CASTPTRSDTGELFF. DNA for the CDR3: TGTGCCAGCACCCCAACCAGGTCGGACACCGGGGAGCTGTTTTTT. The chain combines TRBV28 with TRBJ2-2, with D hard to call. Germline V CDR1 and CDR2: MDHEN, SYDVKM. CDR3 length: 15 residues. V was cut by 7 bases and J by 3 bases, with 15 bases left in between.

The chain carries TRBV7-3 and TRBJ2-2, with unresolved D. Trimming pared 5 bases from V and 3 bases from J, leaving 13 bases between. CDR3 size: 15 residues. CDR1 is SGHTA and CDR2 is FQGTGA in the germline V gene. This CDR3 is CASSLGPSHTGELFF. CDR3 coding DNA: TGTGCCAGCAGCCTCGGGCCGAGTCACACCGGGGAGCTGTTTTTT.

This clonotype was seen many times. The J gene is TRBJ2-3, the V gene TRBV5-1; 8 nucleotides align to TRBD2. From germline, CDR1 is SGHRS and CDR2 YFSETQ. J lost 1 base, V lost 1 base, and 14 bases had no gene match. The CDR3 sequence is 19 residues long. CDR3 DNA: TGCGCCAGCAGCTTGTTTACTAGCGGCAACAAAGCGGGCACAGATACGCAGTATTTT. It is translated as CASSLFTSGNKAGTDTQYF.

This clonotype was detected many times. V usage is TRBV11-2 and J usage is TRBJ1-1; TRBD1 might be the D (6 bases). The CDR3 contains 15 residues. V was clipped by 4 bases and J by 2 bases, with 14 bases between them. In germline, CDR1 is SGHAT, CDR2 FQNNGV. CDR3 in amino acids: CASSSGEGGNTEAFF. The CDR3 DNA sequence: TGTGCCAGCAGCTCAGGGGAAGGGGGAAACACTGAAGCTTTCTTT.

The rearrangement uses TRBV10-3 and TRBJ2-3; no clear D. This CDR3 contains 15 residues. V was pared by 0 bases and J by 3 bases, with 10 bases between. Germline assignment: CDR1 ENHRY and CDR2 SYGVKD. The chain's CDR3 is CAISESALRTDTQYF. CDR3 in DNA: TGTGCCATCAGTGAGTCAGCCCTCCGGACAGATACGCAGTATTTT.

DNA of the CDR3: TGTGCCAGCAGTGAATATACGCAGGGGGTCCAGGAAGCTTTCTTT. Translated: CASSEYTQGVQEAFF. J is TRBJ1-1 and V is TRBV25-1; 7 bases are a match to TRBD1. CDR1 and CDR2 (germline): MGHDK, SYGVNS. V lost 0 bases to trimming and J lost 8 bases; unmatched junction nucleotides: 9. The CDR3 spans 15 residues.

This clonotype was recorded at least ten times. The genes are TRBV28 and TRBJ2-4; D possibly corresponds to TRBD2 (6 bases). V lost 4 bases and J lost 4, with 26 bases in between. Germline V gene lookup returns CDR1 MDHEN and CDR2 SYDVKM. The CDR3 is 19 residues long. CDR3 region: CASSSNRRDSEGYKNIQYF. The CDR3 nucleotides are TGTGCCAGCAGTTCAAATCGACGGGACTCGGAGGGATATAAAAACATTCAGTACTTC.

As for this clonotype: Being one base from a much bigger clone, this may be a read error. The chain is built from TRBV6-1 and TRBJ2-7; no clear D. This CDR3 has 12 amino acids. The germline gives CDR1 MNHNS, CDR2 SASEGT. The V gene lost 5 bases and the J gene lost 6 bases, with 11 bases spanning the gap. CDR3 amino acids: CASSTTSGEQYF. In DNA form, the CDR3 reads TGTGCCAGCAGTACCACAAGTGGCGAGCAGTACTTC.

The table lists this clonotype with many counts. CDR3: CASSALGSGYTF. The CDR3, as DNA: TGTGCCAGCAGTGCGCTAGGGTCTGGCTACACCTTC. The genes are TRBV28 and TRBJ1-2; no reliable D call. Germline-derived CDR1 and CDR2 are MDHEN and SYDVKM. V was shortened by 5 bases and J by 7 bases, with 11 bases between the two germline ends. The CDR3 runs 12 residues.

In its sample, this clonotype was seen many times. The genes are TRBV12-3 or TRBV12-4 and TRBJ2-7; 8 positions agree with TRBD1. Unmatched junction bases numbered 6, after V lost 5 bases and J lost 0 bases. This CDR3 has 15 residues. The CDR3 loop is CASSRQGISSYEQYF. The CDR3 region has the DNA TGTGCCAGCAGTAGACAGGGGATAAGCTCCTACGAGCAGTACTTC.

This clonotype was detected many times. The chain joins TRBV6-2 or TRBV6-3 to TRBJ2-7; perhaps TRBD1 as D (5 bases). The CDR3 runs 13 residues. Trimming pared 0 bases from V and 6 bases from J, leaving 9 bases between. Germline assignment: CDR1 MNHEY and CDR2 SVGEGT. In DNA form, the CDR3 reads TGTGCCAGCAGTTACTCGAGACAGCTCGAGCAGTACTTC. Residues: CASSYSRQLEQYF.

This clonotype appeared many times. This chain uses TRBV28 with TRBJ2-1; D is unclear. There are 14 residues in the CDR3. CDR1 and CDR2 (germline): MDHEN, SYDVKM. Trimming stripped 2 bases from V and 0 bases from J, with 5 bases between. The CDR3 coding sequence is TGTGCCAGCAGTTTACGGAACTCCTACAATGAGCAGTTCTTC. Its protein product is CASSLRNSYNEQFF. Full variable domain (missing parts from reference TRBV28 and TRBJ2-1): DVKVTQSSRYLVKRTGEKVFLECVQDMDHENMFWYRQDPGLGLRLIYFSYDVKMKEKGDIPEGYSVSREKKERFSLILESASTNQTSMYLCASSLRNSYNEQFFGPGTRLTVL.

This clonotype occurred many times. This sequence joins TRBV27 and TRBJ2-3, with D tentatively TRBD1 or TRBD2 (5 bases each). There are 19 residues in the CDR3. Trimming cost V 4 bases and J 8 bases, with 31 bases left between them. CDR1 is MNHEY and CDR2 is SMNVEV in the germline V gene (reference sequence). CDR3 residues: CASSSLAVVGATVGRTQYF. As DNA, the CDR3 is TGTGCCAGCAGTTCTCTCGCCGTGGTGGGAGCGACAGTGGGGCGTACGCAGTATTTT.

The chain uses TRBV19 and TRBJ1-1, with TRBD1 matching over 10 bases. The CDR3 is made up of 13 amino acids. V trimming: 5 bases; J trimming: 5 bases; junction bases outside the gene matches: 2. Looked up from germline, CDR1 is LNHDA and CDR2 is SQIVND (reference sequence). This CDR3 is CASSDRGPTEAFF. In DNA, the CDR3 is TGTGCCAGTAGTGACAGGGGGCCTACTGAAGCTTTCTTT.

Comments on this clonotype: Since a much larger clone is just one base distant, this may be a read error. V usage is TRBV20-1 and J usage is TRBJ1-1, with D perhaps matching TRBD1 (6 bases). Trimming stripped 4 bases from V and 3 bases from J, with 12 bases between. CDR3 length equals 13 residues. Germline V gene sequence: CDR1 DFQATT, CDR2 SNEGSKA (reference sequence). The CDR3 DNA follows: TGCAGTGCTAAACGGGACACCCACACTGAAGCTTTCTTT. It specifies CSAKRDTHTEAFF.

V and J are TRBV6-1 and TRBJ1-1; unclear D gene. The CDR3 sequence is 13 residues long. CDR1 and CDR2 from the germline V gene are MNHNS and SASEGT. V lost 6 bases to trimming and J lost 1 base, with 9 bases between them. CDR3 amino acids: CASRDDPNTEAFF. The CDR3 DNA reads as TGTGCCAGCAGGGACGACCCGAACACTGAAGCTTTCTTT.

This clonotype was observed many times. The chain couples TRBV3-1 to TRBJ2-7; 10 bases are shared with TRBD1. Trimming at V came to 1 base and at J to 3 bases, leaving 6 bases not matched to a gene. The CDR3 length is 16 residues. The V gene's germline CDR1 is LGHDT and CDR2 YNNKEL (reference sequence). The CDR3 nucleotides are TGTGCCAGCAGCCAAGGTTACGGGACAGGGGACTACGAGCAGTACTTC. Translating gives CASSQGYGTGDYEQYF.

This clonotype was detected a few times. V is TRBV27 and J is TRBJ2-3; weak D call: TRBD2 (5 bases). From germline, CDR1 is MNHEY and CDR2 SMNVEV (reference sequence). V was pared by 6 bases and J by 3 bases, with 10 bases between. The CDR3 consists of 13 residues. The CDR3 sequence is CASRTSGTDTQYF. The DNA of the CDR3 is TGTGCCAGCAGAACCTCGGGGACAGATACGCAGTATTTT.

The V call is TRBV6-2 or TRBV6-3, the J call TRBJ1-6; 7 bases agree with TRBD1. V dropped 4 bases and J dropped 5; count of bases not matched to a gene: 8. From germline, CDR1 is MNHEY and CDR2 SVGEGT. The CDR3 consists of 16 residues. The CDR3 DNA sequence: TGTGCCAGCAGTTCATTCCCGGGACAGAATAATTCACCCCTCCACTTT. Residues: CASSSFPGQNNSPLHF.

Many counts were recorded for this clonotype. The gene calls are TRBV29-1 and TRBJ2-7, with D perhaps TRBD2 (6 bases). The germline V and J ends were trimmed by 6 bases and 5 bases, with 14 bases remaining between them. The CDR3 sequence is 12 residues long. Germline values: CDR1 SQVTM, CDR2 ANQGSEA. CDR3 sequence (DNA): TGCAGCGTATCCGGGACTGGCGACGAGCAGTACTTC. Encoded protein: CSVSGTGDEQYF.